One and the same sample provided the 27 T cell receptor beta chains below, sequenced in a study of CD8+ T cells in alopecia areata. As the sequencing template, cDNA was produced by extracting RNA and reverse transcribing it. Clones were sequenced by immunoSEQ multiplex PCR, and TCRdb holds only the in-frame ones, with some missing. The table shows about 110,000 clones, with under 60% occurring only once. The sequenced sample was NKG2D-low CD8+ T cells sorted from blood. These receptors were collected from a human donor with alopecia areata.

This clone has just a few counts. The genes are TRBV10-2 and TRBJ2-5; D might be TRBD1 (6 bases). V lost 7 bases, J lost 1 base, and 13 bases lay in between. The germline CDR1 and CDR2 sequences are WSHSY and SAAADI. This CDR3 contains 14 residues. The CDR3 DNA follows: TGCGCCAGCACCCGACAGGCTACCCAAGAGACCCAGTACTTC. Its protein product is CASTRQATQETQYF.

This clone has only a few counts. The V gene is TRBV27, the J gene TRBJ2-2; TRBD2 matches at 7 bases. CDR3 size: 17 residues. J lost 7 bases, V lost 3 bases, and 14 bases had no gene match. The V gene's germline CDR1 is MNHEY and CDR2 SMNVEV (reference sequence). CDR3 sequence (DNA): TGTGCCAGCAGTTTCTATCGGGCGGGGGTGACTGGCGGGGAGCTGTTTTTT. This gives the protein CASSFYRAGVTGGELFF.

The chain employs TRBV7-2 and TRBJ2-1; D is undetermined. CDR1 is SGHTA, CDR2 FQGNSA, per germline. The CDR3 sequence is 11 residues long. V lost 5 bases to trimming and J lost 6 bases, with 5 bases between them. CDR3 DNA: TGTGCCAGCAGCCCGACCAATGAGCAGTTCTTC. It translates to CASSPTNEQFF.

The CDR3 here is CASSHNGGSYNEQFF. The CDR3 region has the DNA TGTGCCAGCAGTCACAATGGGGGCTCCTACAATGAGCAGTTCTTC. The rearrangement links TRBV2 to TRBJ2-1; D may match TRBD1 or TRBD2 (5 bases each). The V end lost 5 bases, the J end lost 0 bases, and 11 bases lay between the germline ends. The CDR3 sequence is 15 residues long. Germline V gene data show CDR1 as SNHLY and CDR2 as FYNNEI. Full variable domain (remainder filled in from reference TRBV2 and TRBJ2-1): EPEVTQTPSHQVTQMGQEVILRCVPISNHLYFYWYRQILGQKVEFLVSFYNNEISEKSEIFDDQFSVERPDGSNFTLKIRSTKLEDSAMYFCASSHNGGSYNEQFFGPGTRLTVL.

The CDR3 protein is CASTRPNSLADTQYF. CDR3 bases: TGTGCCAGCACCCGACCGAATAGTCTCGCAGATACGCAGTATTTT. This chain uses TRBV2 with TRBJ2-3; D not certain. Trimming left V 7 bases short and J 4 bases short, with 18 bases between. There are 15 residues in the CDR3. Germline CDR1 SNHLY, CDR2 FYNNEI.

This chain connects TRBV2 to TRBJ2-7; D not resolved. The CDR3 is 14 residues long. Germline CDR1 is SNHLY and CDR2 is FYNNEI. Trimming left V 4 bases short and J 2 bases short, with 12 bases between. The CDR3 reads CASSVFYGTYEQYF. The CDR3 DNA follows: TGTGCCAGCAGTGTCTTTTACGGTACCTACGAGCAGTACTTC.

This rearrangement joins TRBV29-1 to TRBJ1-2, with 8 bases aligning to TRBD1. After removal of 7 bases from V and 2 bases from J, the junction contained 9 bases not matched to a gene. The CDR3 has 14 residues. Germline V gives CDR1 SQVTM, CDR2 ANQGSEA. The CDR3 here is CSAGRTGTNYGYTF. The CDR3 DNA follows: TGCAGCGCCGGGAGGACAGGGACCAACTATGGCTACACCTTC.

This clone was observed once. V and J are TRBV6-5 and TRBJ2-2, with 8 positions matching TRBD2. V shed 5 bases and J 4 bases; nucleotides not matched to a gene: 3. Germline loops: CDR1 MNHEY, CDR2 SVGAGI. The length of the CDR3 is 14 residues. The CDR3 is CASSGAGGTGELFF. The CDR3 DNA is TGTGCCAGCAGTGGGGCGGGAGGCACCGGGGAGCTGTTTTTT.

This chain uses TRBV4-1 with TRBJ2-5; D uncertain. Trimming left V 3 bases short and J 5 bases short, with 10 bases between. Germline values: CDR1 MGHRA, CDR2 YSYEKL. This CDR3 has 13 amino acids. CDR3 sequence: CASSQDVQETQYF. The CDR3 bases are TGCGCCAGCAGCCAGGACGTACAGGAGACCCAGTACTTC.

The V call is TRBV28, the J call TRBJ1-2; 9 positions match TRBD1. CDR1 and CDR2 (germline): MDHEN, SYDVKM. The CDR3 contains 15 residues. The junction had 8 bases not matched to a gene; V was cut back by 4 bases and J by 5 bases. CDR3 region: CASSWPGQGMYGYTF. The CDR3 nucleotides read TGTGCCAGCAGTTGGCCGGGACAGGGAATGTATGGCTACACCTTC.

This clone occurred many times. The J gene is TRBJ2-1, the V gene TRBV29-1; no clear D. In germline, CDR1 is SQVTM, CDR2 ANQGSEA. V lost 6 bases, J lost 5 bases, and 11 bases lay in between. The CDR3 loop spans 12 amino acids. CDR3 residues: CSVERADNEQFF. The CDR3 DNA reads TGCAGCGTAGAAAGGGCGGACAATGAGCAGTTCTTC.

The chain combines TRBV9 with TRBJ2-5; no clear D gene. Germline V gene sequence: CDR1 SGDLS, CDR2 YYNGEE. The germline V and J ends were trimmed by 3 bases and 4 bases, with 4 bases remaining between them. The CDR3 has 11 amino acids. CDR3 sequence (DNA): TGTGCCAGCAGCGCCGGAGAGACCCAGTACTTC. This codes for CASSAGETQYF.

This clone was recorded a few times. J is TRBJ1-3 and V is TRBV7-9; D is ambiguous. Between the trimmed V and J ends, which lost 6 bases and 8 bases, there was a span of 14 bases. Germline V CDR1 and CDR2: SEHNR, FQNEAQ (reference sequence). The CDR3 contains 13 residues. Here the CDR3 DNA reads TGTGCCAGCAGTGGCCCTACCTGGGACACCATATATTTT. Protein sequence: CASSGPTWDTIYF.

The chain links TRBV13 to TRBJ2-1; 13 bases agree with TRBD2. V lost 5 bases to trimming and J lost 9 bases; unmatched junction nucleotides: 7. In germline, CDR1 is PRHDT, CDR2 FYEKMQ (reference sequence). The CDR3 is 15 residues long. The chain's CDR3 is CASSQGLAGQGEQFF. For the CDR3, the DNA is TGTGCCAGCAGCCAGGGACTAGCGGGACAGGGTGAGCAGTTCTTC.

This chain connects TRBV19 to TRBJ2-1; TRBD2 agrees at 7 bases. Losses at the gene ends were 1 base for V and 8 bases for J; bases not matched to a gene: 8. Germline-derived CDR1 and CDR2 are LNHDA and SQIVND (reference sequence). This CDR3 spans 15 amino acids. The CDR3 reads CASSIAGRGFDEQFF. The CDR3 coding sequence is TGTGCCAGTAGTATAGCTGGGAGGGGTTTCGATGAGCAGTTCTTC. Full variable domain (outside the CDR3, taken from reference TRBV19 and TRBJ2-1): DGGITQSPKYLFRKEGQNVTLSCEQNLNHDAMYWYRQDPGQGLRLIYYSQIVNDFQKGDIAEGYSVSREKKESFPLTVTSAQKNPTAFYLCASSIAGRGFDEQFFGPGTRLTVL.

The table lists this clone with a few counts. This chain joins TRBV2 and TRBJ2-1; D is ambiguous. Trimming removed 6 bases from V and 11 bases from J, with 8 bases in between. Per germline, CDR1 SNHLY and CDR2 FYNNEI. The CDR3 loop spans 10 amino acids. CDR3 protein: CASRGEKQFF. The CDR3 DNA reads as TGTGCCAGCAGGGGCGAAAAGCAGTTCTTC.

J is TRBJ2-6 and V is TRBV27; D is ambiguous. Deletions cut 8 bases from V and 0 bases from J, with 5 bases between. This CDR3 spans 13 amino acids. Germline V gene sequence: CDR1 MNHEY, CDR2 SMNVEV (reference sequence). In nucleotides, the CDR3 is TGTGCCAGCGCTTACTCTGGGGCCAACGTCCTGACTTTC. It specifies CASAYSGANVLTF. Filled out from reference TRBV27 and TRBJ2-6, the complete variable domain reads EAQVTQNPRYLITVTGKKLTVTCSQNMNHEYMSWYRQDPGLGLRQIYYSMNVEVTDKGDVPEGYKVSRKEKRNFPLILESPSPNQTSLYFCASAYSGANVLTFGAGSRLTVL.

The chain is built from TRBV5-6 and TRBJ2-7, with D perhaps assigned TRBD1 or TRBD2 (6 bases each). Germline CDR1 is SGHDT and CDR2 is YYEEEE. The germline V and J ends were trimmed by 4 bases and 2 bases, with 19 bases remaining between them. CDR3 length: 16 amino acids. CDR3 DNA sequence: TGTGCCAGCAGCCCGGGTGTGGGGGGCCGAACCTACGAGCAGTACTTC. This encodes CASSPGVGGRTYEQYF. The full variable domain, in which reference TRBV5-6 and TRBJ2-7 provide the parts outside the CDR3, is DAGVTQSPTHLIKTRGQQVTLRCSPKSGHDTVSWYQQALGQGPQFIFQYYEEEERQRGNFPDRFSGHQFPNYSSELNVNALLLGDSALYLCASSPGVGGRTYEQYFGPGTRLTVT.

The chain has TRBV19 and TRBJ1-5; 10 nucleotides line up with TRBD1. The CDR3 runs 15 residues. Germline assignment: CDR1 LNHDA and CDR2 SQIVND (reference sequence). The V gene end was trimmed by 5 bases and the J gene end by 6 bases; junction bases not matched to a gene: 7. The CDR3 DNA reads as TGTGCCAGTAGTGATGGGACAGGGGTCTTTCAGCCCCAGCATTTT. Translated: CASSDGTGVFQPQHF.

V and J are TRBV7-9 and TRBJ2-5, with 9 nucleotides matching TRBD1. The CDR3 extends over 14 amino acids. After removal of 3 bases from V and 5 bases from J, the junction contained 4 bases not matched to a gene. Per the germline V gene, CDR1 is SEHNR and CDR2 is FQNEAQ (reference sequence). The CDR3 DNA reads TGTGCCAGCAGCTTTGATGGGACAGGGGAGACCCAGTACTTC. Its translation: CASSFDGTGETQYF.

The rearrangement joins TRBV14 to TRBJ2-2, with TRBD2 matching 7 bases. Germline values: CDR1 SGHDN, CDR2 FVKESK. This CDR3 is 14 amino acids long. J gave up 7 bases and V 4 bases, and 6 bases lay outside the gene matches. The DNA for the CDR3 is TGTGCCAGCAGCCTACTAGCGCCGGGCGGGGAGCTGTTTTTT. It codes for CASSLLAPGGELFF.

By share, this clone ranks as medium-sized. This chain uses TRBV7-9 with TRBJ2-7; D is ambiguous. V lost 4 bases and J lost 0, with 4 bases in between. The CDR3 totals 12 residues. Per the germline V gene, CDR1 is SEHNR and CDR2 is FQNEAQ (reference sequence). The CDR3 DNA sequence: TGTGCCAGCAGCTGGAGCTCCTACGAGCAGTACTTC. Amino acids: CASSWSSYEQYF.

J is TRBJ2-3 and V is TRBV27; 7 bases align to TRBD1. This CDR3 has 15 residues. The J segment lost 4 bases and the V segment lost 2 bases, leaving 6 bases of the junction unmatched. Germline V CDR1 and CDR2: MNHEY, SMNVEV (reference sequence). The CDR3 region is CASSLKGARADTQYF. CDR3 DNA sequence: TGTGCCAGCAGTTTAAAGGGGGCGAGGGCAGATACGCAGTATTTT.

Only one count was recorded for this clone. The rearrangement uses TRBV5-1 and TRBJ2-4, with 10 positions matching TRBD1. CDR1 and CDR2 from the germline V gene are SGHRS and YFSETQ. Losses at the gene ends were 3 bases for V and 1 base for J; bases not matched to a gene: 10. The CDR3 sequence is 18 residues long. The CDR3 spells CASSSSGTGVLAKNIQYF. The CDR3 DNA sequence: TGCGCCAGCAGCTCCTCCGGGACAGGGGTTCTGGCCAAAAACATTCAGTACTTC. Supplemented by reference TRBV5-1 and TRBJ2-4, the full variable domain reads KAGVTQTPRYLIKTRGQQVTLSCSPISGHRSVSWYQQTPGQGLQFLFEYFSETQRNKGNFPGRFSGRQFSNSRSEMNVSTLELGDSALYLCASSSSGTGVLAKNIQYFGAGTRLSVL.

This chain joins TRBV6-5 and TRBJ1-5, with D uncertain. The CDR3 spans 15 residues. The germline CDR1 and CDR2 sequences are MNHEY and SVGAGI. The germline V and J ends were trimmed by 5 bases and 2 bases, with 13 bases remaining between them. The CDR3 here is CASSLSGWGNQPQHF. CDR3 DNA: TGTGCCAGCAGTCTATCGGGCTGGGGCAATCAGCCCCAGCATTTT.

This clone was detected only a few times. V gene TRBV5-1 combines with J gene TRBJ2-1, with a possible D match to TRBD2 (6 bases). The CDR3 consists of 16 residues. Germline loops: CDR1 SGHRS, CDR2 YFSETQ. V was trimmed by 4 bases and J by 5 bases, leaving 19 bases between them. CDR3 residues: CASSPGFSGVNNEQFF. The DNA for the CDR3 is TGCGCCAGCAGCCCCGGTTTTAGCGGAGTTAACAATGAGCAGTTCTTC.

CDR3 sequence reads: CASSYRTAYNEQFF. CDR3 nucleotide sequence: TGTGCCAGCAGTTATAGGACTGCCTACAATGAGCAGTTCTTC. The gene calls are TRBV6-5 and TRBJ2-1; D perhaps matches TRBD2 (5 bases). Per the germline V gene, CDR1 is MNHEY and CDR2 is SVGAGI. This CDR3 spans 14 amino acids. The V gene lost 3 bases and the J gene lost 2 bases, with 8 bases spanning the gap.